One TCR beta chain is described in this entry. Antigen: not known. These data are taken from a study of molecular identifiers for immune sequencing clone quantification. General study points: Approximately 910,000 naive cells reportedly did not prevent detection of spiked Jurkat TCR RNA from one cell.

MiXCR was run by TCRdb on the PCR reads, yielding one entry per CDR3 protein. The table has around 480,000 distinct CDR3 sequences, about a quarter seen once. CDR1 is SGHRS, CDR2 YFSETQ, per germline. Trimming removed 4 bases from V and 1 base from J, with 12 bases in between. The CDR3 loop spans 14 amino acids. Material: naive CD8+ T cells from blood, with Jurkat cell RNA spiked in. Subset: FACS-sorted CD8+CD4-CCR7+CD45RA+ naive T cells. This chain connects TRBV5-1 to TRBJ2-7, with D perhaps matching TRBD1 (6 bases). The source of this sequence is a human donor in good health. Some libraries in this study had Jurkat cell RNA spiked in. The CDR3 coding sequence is TGCGCCAGCAGCGAAACACAGGGTTCCTACGAGCAGTACTTC. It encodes CASSETQGSYEQYF.